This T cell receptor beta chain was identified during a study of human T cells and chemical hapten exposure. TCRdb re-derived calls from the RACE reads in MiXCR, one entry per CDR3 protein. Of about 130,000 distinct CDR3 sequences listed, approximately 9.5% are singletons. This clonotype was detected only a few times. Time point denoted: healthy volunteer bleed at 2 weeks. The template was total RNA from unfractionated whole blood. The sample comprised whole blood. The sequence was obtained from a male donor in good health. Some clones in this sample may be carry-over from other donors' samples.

The CDR3 nucleotides read TGTGCCTGGAGACGACTAATTAGCACAGATACGCAGTATTTT. As protein: CAWRRLISTDTQYF. V gene TRBV30 combines with J gene TRBJ2-3, with D possibly TRBD2 on 5 matching bases. The CDR3 contains 14 residues. The V and J ends lost 3 bases and 0 bases respectively, with 10 bases between them. CDR1 is GTSNPN and CDR2 is SVGIG in the germline V gene (reference sequence).